These T cell receptor beta chains were read from a single sample in a study of blood T cell repertoires in COVID-19. Assay: immunoSEQ multiplex PCR; the TCRdb copy retains only in-frame clones and omits some. The sample records some 300,000 clones, around 89% being singletons. Sequences were obtained from peripheral blood. The receptors come from a woman aged 45-59 years with COVID-19, enrolled during active disease. Each CDR3 is given with its conserved first and last residue. The order of the fields is CDR3 protein, CDR3 DNA, CDR3 length, V gene, D gene, clone size, J gene. The D gene is left open where the match is weak. Clone size, where shown, is once, few, many, or a class for clones that have expanded.

CSIHSGDSGNYGYTF,TGCAGCATTCACTCAGGGGACAGCGGTAACTATGGCTACACCTTC,15,TRBV29-1,TRBD1,NA,TRBJ1-2
CASSLMPGLQETQYF,TGTGCCAGCAGCCTCATGCCGGGACTTCAAGAGACCCAGTACTTC,15,TRBV7-2,NA,NA,TRBJ2-5
CSPGKGAQGEAFF,TGCAGCCCGGGAAAGGGGGCGCAAGGTGAAGCTTTCTTT,13,TRBV29-1,TRBD1,NA,TRBJ1-1
CASSQRPSYEQYF,TGTGCCAGTAGTCAGAGGCCGTCCTACGAGCAGTACTTC,13,TRBV19,NA,NA,TRBJ2-7
CASSMDGGEKLFF,TGTGCCAGCAGCATGGACGGGGGGGAAAAACTGTTTTTT,13,TRBV12-3/TRBV12-4,NA,once,TRBJ1-4
CASKREFNNEQFF,TGTGCCAGCAAACGGGAGTTTAACAATGAGCAGTTCTTC,13,TRBV7-2,NA,NA,TRBJ2-1
CASSAQMTGGDGYTF,TGTGCCAGCAGCGCCCAAATGACAGGGGGCGATGGCTACACCTTC,15,TRBV3-1/TRBV3-2,TRBD1,once,TRBJ1-2
CASSFNRKGGSEQFF,TGCGCCAGCAGCTTCAACCGGAAAGGGGGCAGTGAGCAGTTCTTC,15,TRBV5-1,TRBD1,NA,TRBJ2-1
CASSLNLWSGSENEQFF,TGTGCCAGCAGCTTAAATCTTTGGAGCGGGAGTGAAAATGAGCAGTTCTTC,17,TRBV7-9,TRBD2,NA,TRBJ2-1
CASSIGQGVADEKLFF,TGTGCCAGTAGTATAGGTCAGGGGGTTGCCGATGAAAAACTGTTTTTT,16,TRBV19,TRBD1,NA,TRBJ1-4
CASSSMGGQKQETQYF,TGCGCCAGCAGTTCCATGGGGGGGCAGAAACAAGAGACCCAGTACTTC,16,TRBV10-2,NA,NA,TRBJ2-5
CASSYDGTGTYEQYF,TGTGCCAGCAGCTACGACGGGACAGGGACCTACGAGCAGTACTTC,15,TRBV7-3,TRBD1,NA,TRBJ2-7
CASSLDRINEKLFF,TGCGCCAGCAGCTTGGACAGGATAAATGAAAAACTGTTTTTT,14,TRBV5-1,NA,NA,TRBJ1-4
CASSRTAGQPQHF,TGTGCCAGCAGTCGGACAGCGGGACAGCCCCAGCATTTT,13,TRBV6-1,NA,NA,TRBJ1-5
CSGPPVSNQPQHF,TGCAGCGGCCCCCCGGTGAGCAATCAGCCCCAGCATTTT,13,TRBV29-1,NA,NA,TRBJ1-5
CASSLDWGQGANYGYTF,TGTGCCAGCAGCTTAGATTGGGGACAGGGGGCTAACTATGGCTACACCTTC,17,TRBV7-9,TRBD1,NA,TRBJ1-2
CASSSTGVYGYTF,TGTGCCAGCAGCTCCACAGGGGTCTATGGCTACACCTTC,13,TRBV7-9,TRBD1,few,TRBJ1-2
CASSFTKLSRTDTQYF,TGTGCCAGCAGTTTTACAAAATTGTCCCGCACAGATACGCAGTATTTT,16,TRBV6-5,NA,NA,TRBJ2-3
CASSVLQGTGYEQYF,TGTGCCAGCAGCGTGTTACAGGGGACTGGCTACGAGCAGTACTTC,15,TRBV7-6,NA,NA,TRBJ2-7
CASSRDRAMPDNSPLHF,TGTGCCAGCAGCCGGGACAGGGCTATGCCCGATAATTCACCCCTCCACTTT,17,TRBV27,TRBD1,once,TRBJ1-6
CSASPVEGRVTGELFF,TGCAGTGCTAGTCCCGTAGAAGGGAGGGTCACCGGGGAGCTGTTTTTT,16,TRBV20-1,TRBD2,NA,TRBJ2-2
CASSLAQADNQPQHF,TGTGCCAGCAGCTTAGCGCAGGCCGACAATCAGCCCCAGCATTTT,15,TRBV11-3,NA,NA,TRBJ1-5
CASSPPGRLTDTQYF,TGTGCCAGCAGCCCCCCGGGGAGGCTCACAGATACGCAGTATTTT,15,TRBV27,NA,NA,TRBJ2-3
CASSPTTGANYGYTF,TGTGCCAGCAGTCCCACGACAGGGGCCAACTATGGCTACACCTTC,15,TRBV6-5,TRBD1,NA,TRBJ1-2
CAYSRQGAYEQYF,TGTGCCTACAGCAGGCAGGGGGCCTACGAGCAGTACTTC,13,TRBV5-8,TRBD1,NA,TRBJ2-7
CASSLVGQGYTEAFF,TGTGCCAGCAGTCTAGTGGGACAGGGGTACACTGAAGCTTTCTTT,15,TRBV6-5,TRBD1,NA,TRBJ1-1
CASSISGGLNTEAFF,TGTGCCAGTAGTATATCAGGAGGGTTGAACACTGAAGCTTTCTTT,15,TRBV19,NA,NA,TRBJ1-1
CASSQGLAGGYTGELFF,TGCGCCAGCAGCCAAGGACTAGCGGGAGGCTACACCGGGGAGCTGTTTTTT,17,TRBV4-1,TRBD2,NA,TRBJ2-2
CASSPRQGPYEQYF,TGTGCCAGTAGCCCTCGACAGGGCCCCTACGAGCAGTACTTC,14,TRBV19,TRBD1,NA,TRBJ2-7
CASSLTPLGAGTGELFF,TGTGCCAGCAGCTTAACCCCTTTGGGGGCCGGCACCGGGGAGCTGTTTTTT,17,TRBV7-3,NA,NA,TRBJ2-2